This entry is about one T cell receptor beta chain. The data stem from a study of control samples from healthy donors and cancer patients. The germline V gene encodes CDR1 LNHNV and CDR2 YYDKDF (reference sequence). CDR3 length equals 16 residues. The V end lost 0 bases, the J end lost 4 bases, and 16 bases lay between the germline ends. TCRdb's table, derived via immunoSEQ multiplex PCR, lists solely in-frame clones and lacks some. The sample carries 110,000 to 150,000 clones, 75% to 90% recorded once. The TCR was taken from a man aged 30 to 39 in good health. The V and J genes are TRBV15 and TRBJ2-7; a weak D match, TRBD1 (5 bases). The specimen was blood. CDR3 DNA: TGTGCCACCAGCAGAGAGTCCTCAGGGTTGGCGTACGAGCAGTACTTC. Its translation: CATSRESSGLAYEQYF.